This entry is about one T cell receptor (beta chain). Its antigen is currently unknown. Looked up from germline, CDR1 is SGHRS and CDR2 is YFSETQ. The CDR3 has 15 residues. The V and J ends lost 0 bases and 7 bases respectively, with 13 bases between them. The study drew all its donors from Caucasian adults living in Nashville, Tennessee. The data belong to a study of shared clonotypes between healthy human individuals. General study points: An effect of sequencing depth on clonotype sharing among donors was expected.

Replicate PCRs run on unsorted PBMC used around 330 ng DNA, which was around 30,000 T cell genomes. Here immunoSEQ multiplex PCR was the method, and the copy in TCRdb shows in-frame clones only, minus some. Of around 530,000 clones listed, roughly 72% are singletons. This sequence was found in a woman aged 40 to 50 in good health. Some clones in this sample may be carry-over from other donors' samples. The rearrangement joins TRBV5-1 to TRBJ2-2; perhaps TRBD1 as D (6 bases). Sequencing was done on a sample of PBMCs. The CDR3 DNA is TGCGCCAGCAGCTTGGCCGATGTGGACAGCGGGGAGCTGTTTTTT. Encoded protein: CASSLADVDSGELFF.